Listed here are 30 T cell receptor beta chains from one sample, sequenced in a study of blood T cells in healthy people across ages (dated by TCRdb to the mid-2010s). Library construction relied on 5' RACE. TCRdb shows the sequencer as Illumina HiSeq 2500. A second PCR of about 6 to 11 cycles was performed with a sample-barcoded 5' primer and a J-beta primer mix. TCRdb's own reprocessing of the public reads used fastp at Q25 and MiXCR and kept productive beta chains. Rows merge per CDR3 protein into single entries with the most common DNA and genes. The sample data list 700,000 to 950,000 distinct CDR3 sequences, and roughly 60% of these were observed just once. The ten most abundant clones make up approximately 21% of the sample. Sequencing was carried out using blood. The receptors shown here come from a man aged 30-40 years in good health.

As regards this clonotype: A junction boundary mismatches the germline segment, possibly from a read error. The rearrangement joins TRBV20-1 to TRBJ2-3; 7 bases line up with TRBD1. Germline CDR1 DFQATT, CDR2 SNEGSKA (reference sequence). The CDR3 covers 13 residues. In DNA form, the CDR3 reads TGCAGTGCTTCCTGGGGTGGGACAGATACGCGGTATTTT. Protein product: CSASWGGTDTRYF.

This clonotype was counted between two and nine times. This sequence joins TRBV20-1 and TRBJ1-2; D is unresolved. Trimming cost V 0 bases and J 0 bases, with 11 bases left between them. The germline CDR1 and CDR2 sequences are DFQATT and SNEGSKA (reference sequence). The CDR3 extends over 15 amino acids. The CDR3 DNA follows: TGCAGTGCTAGAGATCTAACAACCTCTAACTATGGCTACACCTTC. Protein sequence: CSARDLTTSNYGYTF.

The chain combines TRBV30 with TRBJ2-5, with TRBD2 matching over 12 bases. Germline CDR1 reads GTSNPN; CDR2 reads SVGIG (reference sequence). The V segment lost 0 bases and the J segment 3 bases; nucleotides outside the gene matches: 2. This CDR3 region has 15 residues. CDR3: CAWSVLAGGKETQYF. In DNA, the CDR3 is TGTGCCTGGAGTGTACTAGCGGGGGGCAAAGAGACCCAGTACTTC.

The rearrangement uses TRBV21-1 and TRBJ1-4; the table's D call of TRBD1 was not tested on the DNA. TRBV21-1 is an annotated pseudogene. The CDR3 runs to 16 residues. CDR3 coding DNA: TGTGCCAGCGGAACCGGGACAGGGAGCCTACTACAAAAACTGTTTTTT. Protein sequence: CASGTGTGSLLQKLFF.

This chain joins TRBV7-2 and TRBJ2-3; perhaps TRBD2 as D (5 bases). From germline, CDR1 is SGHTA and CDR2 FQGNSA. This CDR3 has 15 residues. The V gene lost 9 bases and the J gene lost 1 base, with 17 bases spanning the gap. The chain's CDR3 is CASSLRGSGTDTQYF. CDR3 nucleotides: TGTGCCAGTTCCCTCCGAGGGAGCGGCACAGATACGCAGTATTTT.

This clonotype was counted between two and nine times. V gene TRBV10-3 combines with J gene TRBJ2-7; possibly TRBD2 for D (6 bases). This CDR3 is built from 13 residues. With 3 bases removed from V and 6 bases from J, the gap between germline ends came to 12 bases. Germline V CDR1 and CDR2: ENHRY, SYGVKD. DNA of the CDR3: TGTGCCATCAGTGACCACGGGAGTTCCGAGCAGTACTTC. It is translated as CAISDHGSSEQYF.

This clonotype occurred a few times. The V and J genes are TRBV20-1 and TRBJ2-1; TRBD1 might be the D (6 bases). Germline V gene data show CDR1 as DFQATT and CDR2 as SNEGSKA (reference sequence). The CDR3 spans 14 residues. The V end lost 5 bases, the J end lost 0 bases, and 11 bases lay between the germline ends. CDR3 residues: CSAHRASSYNEQFF. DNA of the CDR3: TGCAGTGCTCACAGGGCTAGCTCCTACAATGAGCAGTTCTTC.

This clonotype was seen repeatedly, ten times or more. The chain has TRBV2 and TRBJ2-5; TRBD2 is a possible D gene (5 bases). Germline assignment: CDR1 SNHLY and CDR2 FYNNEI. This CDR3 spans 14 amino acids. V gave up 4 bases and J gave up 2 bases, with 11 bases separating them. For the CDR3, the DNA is TGTGCCAGCAGTGCCGGAGGAACACAAGAGACCCAGTACTTC. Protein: CASSAGGTQETQYF. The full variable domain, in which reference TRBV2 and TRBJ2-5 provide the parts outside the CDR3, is EPEVTQTPSHQVTQMGQEVILRCVPISNHLYFYWYRQILGQKVEFLVSFYNNEISEKSEIFDDQFSVERPDGSNFTLKIRSTKLEDSAMYFCASSAGGTQETQYFGPGTRLLVL.

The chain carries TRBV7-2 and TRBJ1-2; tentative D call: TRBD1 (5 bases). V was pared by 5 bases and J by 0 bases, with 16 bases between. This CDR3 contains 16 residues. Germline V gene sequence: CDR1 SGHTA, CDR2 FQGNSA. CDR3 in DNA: TGTGCCAGCAGCAAGGGAGGAGGGGCGGCTAACTATGGCTACACCTTC. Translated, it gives CASSKGGGAANYGYTF.

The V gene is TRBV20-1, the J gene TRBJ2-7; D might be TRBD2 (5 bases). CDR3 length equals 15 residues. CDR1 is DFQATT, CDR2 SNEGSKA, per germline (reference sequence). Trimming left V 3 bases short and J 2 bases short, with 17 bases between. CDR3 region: CSARESDYPTYEQYF. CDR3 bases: TGCAGTGCTAGGGAATCTGACTATCCTACCTACGAGCAGTACTTC.

CDR3 sequence (DNA): TGTGCCAGCAGTTACTCCCCCCCGAACACCGGGGAGCTGTTTTTT. Translation gives CASSYSPPNTGELFF. The rearrangement uses TRBV6-5 and TRBJ2-2, with unresolved D. Trimming stripped 0 bases from V and 0 bases from J, with 5 bases between. Germline V lookup: CDR1 MNHEY, CDR2 SVGAGI. The CDR3 is 15 amino acids.

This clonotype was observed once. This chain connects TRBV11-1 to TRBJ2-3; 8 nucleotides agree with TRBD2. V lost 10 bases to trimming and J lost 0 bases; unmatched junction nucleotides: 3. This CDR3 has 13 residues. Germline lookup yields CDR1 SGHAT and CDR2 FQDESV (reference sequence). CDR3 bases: TGTGCCACCCAGCGGGGGAGCACAGATACGCAGTATTTT. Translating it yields CATQRGSTDTQYF.

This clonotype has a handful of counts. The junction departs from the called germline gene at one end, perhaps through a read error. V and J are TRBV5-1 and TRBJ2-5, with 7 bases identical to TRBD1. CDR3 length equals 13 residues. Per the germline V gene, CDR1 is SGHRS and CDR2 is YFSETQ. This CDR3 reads CASSPTGEETQYF. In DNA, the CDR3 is TGTGCCAGCAGTCCAACAGGGGAAGAGACCCAGTACTTC. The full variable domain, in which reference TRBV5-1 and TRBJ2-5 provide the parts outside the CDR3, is KAGVTQTPRYLIKTRGQQVTLSCSPISGHRSVSWYQQTPGQGLQFLFEYFSETQRNKGNFPGRFSGRQFSNSRSEMNVSTLELGDSALYLCASSPTGEETQYFGPGTRLLVL.

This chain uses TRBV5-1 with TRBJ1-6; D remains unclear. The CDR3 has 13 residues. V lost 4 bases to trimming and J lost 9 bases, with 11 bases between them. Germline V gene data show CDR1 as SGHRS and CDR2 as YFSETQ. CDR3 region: CASSLQASSPLHF. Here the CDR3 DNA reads TGCGCCAGCAGCCTTCAAGCCTCTTCACCCCTCCACTTT.

The CDR3 is CSAPGGSNQPQHF. The CDR3 DNA is TGCAGTGCTCCCGGGGGGAGCAATCAGCCCCAGCATTTT. The V and J genes are TRBV20-1 and TRBJ1-5; perhaps TRBD1 as D (5 bases). This CDR3 comprises 13 residues. Per the germline V gene, CDR1 is DFQATT and CDR2 is SNEGSKA (reference sequence). The V gene lost 5 bases and the J gene lost 1 base, with 9 bases spanning the gap.

The CDR3 sequence is CASSKRAATYEQYF. The CDR3 DNA follows: TGTGCCAGCAGCAAACGGGCGGCAACCTACGAGCAGTACTTC. The V gene is TRBV21-1, the J gene TRBJ2-7; the DNA was not used to check the table's D call, TRBD1. TRBV21-1 is shown as a pseudogene. This CDR3 spans 14 amino acids.

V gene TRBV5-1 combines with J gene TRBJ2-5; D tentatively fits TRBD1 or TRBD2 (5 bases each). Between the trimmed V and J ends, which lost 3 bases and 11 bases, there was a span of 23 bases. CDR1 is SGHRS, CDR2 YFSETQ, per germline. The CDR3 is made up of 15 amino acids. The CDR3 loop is CASSWADRSRWRQYF. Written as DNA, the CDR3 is TGCGCCAGCAGCTGGGCCGACAGAAGTCGATGGAGGCAGTACTTC.

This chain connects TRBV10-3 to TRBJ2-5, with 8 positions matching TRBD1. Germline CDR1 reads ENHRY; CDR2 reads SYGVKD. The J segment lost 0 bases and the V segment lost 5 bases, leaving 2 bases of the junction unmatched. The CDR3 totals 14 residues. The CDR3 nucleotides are TGTGCCATCAGTTTGGGACAGGACCAAGAGACCCAGTACTTC. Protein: CAISLGQDQETQYF.

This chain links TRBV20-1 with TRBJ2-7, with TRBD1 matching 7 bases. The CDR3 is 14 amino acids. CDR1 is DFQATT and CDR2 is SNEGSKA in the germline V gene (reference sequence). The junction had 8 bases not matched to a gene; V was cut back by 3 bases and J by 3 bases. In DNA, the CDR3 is TGCAGTGCTAGCTCCGGGACAGACCTCTACGAGCAGTACTTC. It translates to CSASSGTDLYEQYF.

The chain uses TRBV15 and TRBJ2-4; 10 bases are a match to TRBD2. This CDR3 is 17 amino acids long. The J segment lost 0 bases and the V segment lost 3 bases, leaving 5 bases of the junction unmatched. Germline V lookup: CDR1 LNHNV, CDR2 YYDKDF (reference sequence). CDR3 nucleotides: TGTGCCACCAGCAGGCCCACTAGCGGGGTAGCCAAAAACATTCAGTACTTC. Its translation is CATSRPTSGVAKNIQYF.

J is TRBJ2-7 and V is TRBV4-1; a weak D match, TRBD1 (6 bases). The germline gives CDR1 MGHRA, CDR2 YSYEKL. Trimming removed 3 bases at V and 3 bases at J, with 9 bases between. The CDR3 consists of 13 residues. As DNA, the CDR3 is TGCGCCAGCAGCCATAAACAGGGCTACGAGCAGTACTTC. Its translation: CASSHKQGYEQYF.

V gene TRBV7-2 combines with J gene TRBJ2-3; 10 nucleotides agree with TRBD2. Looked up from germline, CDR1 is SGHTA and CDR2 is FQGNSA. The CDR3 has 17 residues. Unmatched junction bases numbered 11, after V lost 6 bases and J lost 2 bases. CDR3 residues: CASSLLAGRDYTDTQYF. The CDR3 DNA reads TGTGCCAGCAGTCTACTAGCGGGGCGGGATTACACAGATACGCAGTATTTT. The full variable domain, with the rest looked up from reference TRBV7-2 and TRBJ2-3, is GAGVSQSPSNKVTEKGKDVELRCDPISGHTALYWYRQSLGQGLEFLIYFQGNSAPDKSGLPSDRFSAERTGGSVSTLTIQRTQQEDSAVYLCASSLLAGRDYTDTQYFGPGTRLTVL.

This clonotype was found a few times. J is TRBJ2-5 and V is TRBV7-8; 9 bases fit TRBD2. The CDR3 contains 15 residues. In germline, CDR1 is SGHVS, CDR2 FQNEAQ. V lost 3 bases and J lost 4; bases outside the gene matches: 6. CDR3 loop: CASSFGTSRAETQYF. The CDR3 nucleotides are TGTGCCAGCAGCTTCGGGACTAGCCGGGCAGAGACCCAGTACTTC.

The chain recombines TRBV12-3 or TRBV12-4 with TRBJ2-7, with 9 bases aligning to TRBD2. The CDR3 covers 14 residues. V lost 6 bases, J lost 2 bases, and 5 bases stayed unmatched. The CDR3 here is CASRYSGGPYEQYF. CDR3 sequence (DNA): TGTGCCAGCAGGTATAGCGGGGGACCCTACGAGCAGTACTTC.

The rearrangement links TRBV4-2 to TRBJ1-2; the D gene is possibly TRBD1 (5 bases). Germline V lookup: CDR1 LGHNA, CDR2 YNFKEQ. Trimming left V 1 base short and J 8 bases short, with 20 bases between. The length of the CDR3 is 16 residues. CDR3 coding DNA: TGTGCCAGCAGCCAAGCCGGGGGACGAAGGGCAGAGGGCTACACCTTC. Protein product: CASSQAGGRRAEGYTF.

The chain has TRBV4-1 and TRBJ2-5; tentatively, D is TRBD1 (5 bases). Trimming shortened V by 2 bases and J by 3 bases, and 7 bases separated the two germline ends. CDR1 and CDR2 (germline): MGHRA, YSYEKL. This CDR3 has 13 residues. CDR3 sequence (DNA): TGCGCCAGCAGCCAACGACAGAAAGAGACCCAGTACTTC. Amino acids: CASSQRQKETQYF.

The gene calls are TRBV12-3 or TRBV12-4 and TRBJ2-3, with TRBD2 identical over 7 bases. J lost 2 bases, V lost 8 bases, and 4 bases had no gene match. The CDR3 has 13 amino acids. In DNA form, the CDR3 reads TGTGCCAGCCAGCGGGAAGTCACAGATACGCAGTATTTT. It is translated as CASQREVTDTQYF.

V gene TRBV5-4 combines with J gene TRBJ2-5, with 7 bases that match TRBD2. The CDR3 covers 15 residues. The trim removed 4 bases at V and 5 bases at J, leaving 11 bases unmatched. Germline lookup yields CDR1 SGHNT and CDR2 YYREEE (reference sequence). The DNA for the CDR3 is TGTGCCAGCAGCACGGAGGGAGGGAGGTGGGAGACCCAGTACTTC. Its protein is CASSTEGGRWETQYF. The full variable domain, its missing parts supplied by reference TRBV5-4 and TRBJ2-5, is ETGVTQSPTHLIKTRGQQVTLRCSSQSGHNTVSWYQQALGQGPQFIFQYYREEENGRGNFPPRFSGLQFPNYSSELNVNALELDDSALYLCASSTEGGRWETQYFGPGTRLLVL.

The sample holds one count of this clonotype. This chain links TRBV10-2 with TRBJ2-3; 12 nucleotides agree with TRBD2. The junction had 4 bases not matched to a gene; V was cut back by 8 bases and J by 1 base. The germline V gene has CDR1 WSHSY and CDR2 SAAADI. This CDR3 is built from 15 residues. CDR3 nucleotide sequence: TGCGCCAGCCAACTAGCGGGGGGTGGCACAGATACGCAGTATTTT. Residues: CASQLAGGGTDTQYF.

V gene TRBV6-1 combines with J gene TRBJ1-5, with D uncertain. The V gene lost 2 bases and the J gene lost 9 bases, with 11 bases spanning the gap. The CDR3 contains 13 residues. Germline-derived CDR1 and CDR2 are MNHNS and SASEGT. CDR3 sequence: CASSEIHGWPQHF. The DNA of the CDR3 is TGTGCCAGCAGTGAAATTCACGGTTGGCCCCAGCATTTT.